This T cell receptor (beta chain) was identified during a study of blood T cells in healthy people across ages. Note on this clonotype: Its antigen is still unknown.

General study points: Getting older went along with TCR beta diversity per million T cells dropping roughly linearly. Long-lived donors exceeded aged donors in naive CD4+ cells and diversity. Diversity figures based on one million T cells were deemed too low.

Next came a second PCR, run for about 7 to 12 cycles, which used a sample-barcoded 5' primer along with a J-beta primer mix. TCRdb passed the 5' RACE reads through MiXCR, listing each CDR3 protein once. Here the sample spans roughly 930,000 distinct CDR3 sequences, roughly 52% being singletons. The V gene's germline CDR1 is MNHEY and CDR2 SMNVEV (reference sequence). J lost 7 bases, V lost 2 bases, and 4 bases had no gene match. This CDR3 contains 14 residues. The sequenced sample was blood. The gene calls are TRBV27 and TRBJ1-4; 7 bases align to TRBD1. The receptor's source is a man aged 25-40 years in good health. CDR3 in amino acids: CASSLMQGGEKLFF. DNA of the CDR3: TGTGCCAGCAGTTTAATGCAGGGGGGTGAAAAACTGTTTTTT.